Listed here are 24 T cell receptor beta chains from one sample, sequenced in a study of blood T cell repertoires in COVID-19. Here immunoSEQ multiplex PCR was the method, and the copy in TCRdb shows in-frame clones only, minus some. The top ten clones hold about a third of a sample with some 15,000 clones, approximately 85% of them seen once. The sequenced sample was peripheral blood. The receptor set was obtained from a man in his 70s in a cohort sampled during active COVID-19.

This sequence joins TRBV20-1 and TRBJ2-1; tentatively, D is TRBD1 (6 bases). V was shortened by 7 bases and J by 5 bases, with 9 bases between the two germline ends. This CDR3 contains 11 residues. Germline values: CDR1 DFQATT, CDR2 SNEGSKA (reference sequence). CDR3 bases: TGCAGTGGGACAGCCCACAATGAGCAGTTCTTC. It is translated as CSGTAHNEQFF.

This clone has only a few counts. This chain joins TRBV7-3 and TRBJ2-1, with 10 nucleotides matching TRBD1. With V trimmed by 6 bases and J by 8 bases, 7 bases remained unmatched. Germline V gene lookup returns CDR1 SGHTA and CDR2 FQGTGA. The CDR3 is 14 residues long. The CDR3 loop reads CASRFGQGEYEQFF. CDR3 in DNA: TGTGCCAGCAGGTTCGGACAGGGGGAATATGAGCAGTTCTTC.

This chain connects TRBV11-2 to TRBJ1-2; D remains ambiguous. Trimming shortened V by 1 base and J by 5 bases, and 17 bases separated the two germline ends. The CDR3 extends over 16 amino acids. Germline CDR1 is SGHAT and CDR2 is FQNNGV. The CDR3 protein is CASSLGFAAAKYGYTF. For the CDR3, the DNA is TGTGCCAGCAGCTTAGGGTTCGCCGCCGCGAAGTATGGCTACACCTTC.

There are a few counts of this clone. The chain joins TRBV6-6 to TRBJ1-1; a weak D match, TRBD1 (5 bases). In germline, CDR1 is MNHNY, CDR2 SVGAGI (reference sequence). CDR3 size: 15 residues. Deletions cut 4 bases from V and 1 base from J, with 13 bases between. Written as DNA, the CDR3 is TGTGCCAGCAGTTCTATCCCTCAGGGGAACACTGAAGCTTTCTTT. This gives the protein CASSSIPQGNTEAFF.

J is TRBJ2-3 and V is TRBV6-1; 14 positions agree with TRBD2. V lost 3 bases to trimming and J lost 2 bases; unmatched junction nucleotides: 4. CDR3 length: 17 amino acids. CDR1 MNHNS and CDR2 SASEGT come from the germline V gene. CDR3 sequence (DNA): TGTGCCAGCAGTGACGGGACTAGCGGGAGCTACACAGATACGCAGTATTTT. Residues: CASSDGTSGSYTDTQYF.

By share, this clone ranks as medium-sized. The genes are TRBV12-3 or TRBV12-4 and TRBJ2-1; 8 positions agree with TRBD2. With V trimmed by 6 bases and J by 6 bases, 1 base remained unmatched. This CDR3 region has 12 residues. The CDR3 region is CASRTSANEQFF. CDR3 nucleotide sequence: TGTGCCAGCAGGACTAGCGCCAATGAGCAGTTCTTC.

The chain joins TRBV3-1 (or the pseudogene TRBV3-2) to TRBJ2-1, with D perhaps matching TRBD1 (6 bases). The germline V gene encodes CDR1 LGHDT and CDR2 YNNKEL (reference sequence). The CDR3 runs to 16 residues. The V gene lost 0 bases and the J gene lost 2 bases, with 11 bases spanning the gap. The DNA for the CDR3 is TGTGCCAGCAGCCAAGAAGACAGGAAGACCTACAATGAGCAGTTCTTC. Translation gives CASSQEDRKTYNEQFF.

The CDR3 DNA follows: TGTGCCAGCAGTTTTTTTCGTGCGGGGGAGCTGTTTTTT. Amino acid sequence: CASSFFRAGELFF. The J gene is TRBJ2-2, the V gene TRBV12-3 or TRBV12-4, with D unclear. Deletions cut 3 bases from V and 8 bases from J, with 10 bases between. The CDR3 is 13 residues long.

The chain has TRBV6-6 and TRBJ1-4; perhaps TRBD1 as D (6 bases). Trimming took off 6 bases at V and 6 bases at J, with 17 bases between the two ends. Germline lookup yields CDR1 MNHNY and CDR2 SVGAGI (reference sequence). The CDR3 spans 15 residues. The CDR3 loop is CASSPAGAQDEKLFF. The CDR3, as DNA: TGTGCCAGCAGCCCCGCGGGGGCGCAAGATGAAAAACTGTTTTTT.

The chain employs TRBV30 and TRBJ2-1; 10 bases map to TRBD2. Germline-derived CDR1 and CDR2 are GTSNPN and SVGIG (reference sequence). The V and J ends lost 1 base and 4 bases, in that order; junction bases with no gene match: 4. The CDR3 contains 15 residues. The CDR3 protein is CAWSELAGRYNEQFF. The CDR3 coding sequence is TGTGCCTGGAGTGAACTAGCGGGAAGGTACAATGAGCAGTTCTTC.

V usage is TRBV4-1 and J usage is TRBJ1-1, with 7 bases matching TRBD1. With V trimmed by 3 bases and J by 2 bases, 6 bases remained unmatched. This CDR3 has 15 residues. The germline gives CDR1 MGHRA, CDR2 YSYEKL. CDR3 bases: TGCGCCAGCAGCCATCACAGGGGCGGAAACACTGAAGCTTTCTTT. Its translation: CASSHHRGGNTEAFF.

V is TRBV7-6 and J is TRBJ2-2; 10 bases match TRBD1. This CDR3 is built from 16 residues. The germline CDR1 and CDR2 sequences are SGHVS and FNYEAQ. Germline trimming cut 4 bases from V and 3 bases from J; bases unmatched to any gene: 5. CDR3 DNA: TGTGCCAGCAGCTCTCCGGGACAGGGGTACACCGGGGAGCTGTTTTTT. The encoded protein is CASSSPGQGYTGELFF.

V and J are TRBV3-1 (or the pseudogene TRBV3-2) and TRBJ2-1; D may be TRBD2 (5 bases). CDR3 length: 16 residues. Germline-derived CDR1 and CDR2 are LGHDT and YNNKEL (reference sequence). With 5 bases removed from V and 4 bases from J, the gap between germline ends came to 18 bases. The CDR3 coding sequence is TGTGCCAGCAGCTCGTCTGAGGGAGTTTGGTACAATGAGCAGTTCTTC. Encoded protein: CASSSSEGVWYNEQFF.

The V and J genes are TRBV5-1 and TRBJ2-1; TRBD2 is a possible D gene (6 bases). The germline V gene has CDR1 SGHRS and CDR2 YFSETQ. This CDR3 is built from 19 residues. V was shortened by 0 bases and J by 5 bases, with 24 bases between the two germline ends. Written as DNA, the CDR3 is TGCGCCAGCAGCTTGGCGTCAAGCGTGCACCTTGCTAGCGACAATGAGCAGTTCTTC. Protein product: CASSLASSVHLASDNEQFF.

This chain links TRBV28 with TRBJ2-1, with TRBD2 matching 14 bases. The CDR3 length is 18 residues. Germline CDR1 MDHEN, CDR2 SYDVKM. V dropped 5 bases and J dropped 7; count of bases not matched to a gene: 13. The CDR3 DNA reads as TGTGCCAGCAGTCCCGCCCCCGGGACTAGCGGGAGAGGGAATGAGCAGTTCTTC. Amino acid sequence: CASSPAPGTSGRGNEQFF.

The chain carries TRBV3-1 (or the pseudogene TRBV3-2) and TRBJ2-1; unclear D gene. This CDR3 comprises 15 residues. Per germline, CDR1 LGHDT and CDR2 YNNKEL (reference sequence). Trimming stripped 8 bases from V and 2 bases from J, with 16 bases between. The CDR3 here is CASAPGFNTYNEQFF. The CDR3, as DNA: TGTGCCAGCGCCCCGGGTTTCAACACCTACAATGAGCAGTTCTTC.

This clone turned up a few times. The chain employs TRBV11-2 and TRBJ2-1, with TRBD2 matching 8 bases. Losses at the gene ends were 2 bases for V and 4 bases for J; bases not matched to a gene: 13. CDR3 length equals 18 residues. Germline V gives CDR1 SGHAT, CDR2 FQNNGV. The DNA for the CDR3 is TGTGCCAGCAGCTTATTCCGCAGCGGGAGAGTTACGTACAATGAGCAGTTCTTC. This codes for CASSLFRSGRVTYNEQFF.

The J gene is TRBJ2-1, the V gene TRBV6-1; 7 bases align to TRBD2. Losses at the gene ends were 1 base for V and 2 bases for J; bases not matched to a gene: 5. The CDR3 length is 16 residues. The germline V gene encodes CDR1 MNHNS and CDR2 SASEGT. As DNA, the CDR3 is TGTGCCAGCAGTGAAGGAGCTAGCGGCGCCTACAATGAGCAGTTCTTC. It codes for CASSEGASGAYNEQFF.

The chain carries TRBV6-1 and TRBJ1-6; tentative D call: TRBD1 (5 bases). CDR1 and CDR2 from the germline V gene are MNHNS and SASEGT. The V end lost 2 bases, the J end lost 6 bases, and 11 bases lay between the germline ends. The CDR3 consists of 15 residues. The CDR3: CASSELGGGNSPLHF. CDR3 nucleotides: TGTGCCAGCAGTGAACTAGGCGGGGGTAATTCACCCCTCCACTTT.

CDR3 in amino acids: CASRLAGVEQYF. The CDR3 region has the DNA TGTGCCAGCAGACTAGCGGGAGTTGAGCAGTACTTC. The chain is built from TRBV2 and TRBJ2-7, with TRBD2 identical over 11 bases. Germline V lookup: CDR1 SNHLY, CDR2 FYNNEI. The CDR3 covers 12 residues. Germline trimming cut 6 bases from V and 7 bases from J; bases unmatched to any gene: 2.

CDR3 bases: TGTGCCAGCAGCCCCGGACAGGGGGTCCCCCACGAGCAGTACTTC. It is translated as CASSPGQGVPHEQYF. The chain links TRBV9 to TRBJ2-7; 10 bases line up with TRBD1. Germline V CDR1 and CDR2: SGDLS, YYNGEE. The CDR3 has 15 residues. V lost 4 bases to trimming and J lost 5 bases; unmatched junction nucleotides: 9.

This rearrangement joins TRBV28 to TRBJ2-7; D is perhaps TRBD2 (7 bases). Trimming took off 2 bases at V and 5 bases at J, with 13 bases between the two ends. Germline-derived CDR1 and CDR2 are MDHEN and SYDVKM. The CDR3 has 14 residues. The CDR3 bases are TGTGCCAGCAGTTTAACAGGGAGGGGGAACGAGCAGTACTTC. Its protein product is CASSLTGRGNEQYF.

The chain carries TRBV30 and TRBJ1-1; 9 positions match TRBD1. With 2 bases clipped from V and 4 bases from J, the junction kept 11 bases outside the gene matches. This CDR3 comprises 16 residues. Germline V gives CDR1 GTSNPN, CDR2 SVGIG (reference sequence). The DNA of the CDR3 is TGTGCCTGGAGTTCACTATCGACAGGGGGGAGCACTGAAGCTTTCTTT. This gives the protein CAWSSLSTGGSTEAFF.

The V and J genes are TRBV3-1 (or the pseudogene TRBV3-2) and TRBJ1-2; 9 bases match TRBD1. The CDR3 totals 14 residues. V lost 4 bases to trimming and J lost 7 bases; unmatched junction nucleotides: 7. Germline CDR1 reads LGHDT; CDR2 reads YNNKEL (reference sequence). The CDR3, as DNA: TGTGCCAGCAGCCTCACGGACAGGGGCTCTGGCTACACCTTC. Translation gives CASSLTDRGSGYTF.